This TCR beta chain was captured in a study of T cells expressing NK-cell markers. Findings of the study overall: In about 6 donors, dominant CD3+CD56+NKG2C+ clonotypes ranked among the top 10 CD8+ clonotypes.

TCRdb re-called the 5' RACE reads and gives one entry per CDR3 protein, without DNA. The sample table sets out 500,000 or so distinct CDR3 sequences. Details on this clonotype: Its antigen is unidentified.

This CDR3 is built from 13 residues. The gene calls are TRBV12-3 or TRBV12-4 and TRBJ2-7. The sequence was obtained from a man aged 18 to 35 in good health. Sequencing input: blood T cells: a sorted CD56 or NKG2C T cell subset, CD4+ or CD8+ T cells, or bulk PBMC T cells (not recorded which). CDR3 sequence: CASSLEFHYEQYF.